This TCR beta chain came from a study of blood T cells in healthy people across ages. Study-wide results and caveats: While age rose, TCR beta diversity per million T cells dropped in a roughly linear way.

V lost 8 bases and J 0 bases, leaving 11 bases between the germline ends. The germline CDR1 and CDR2 sequences are LGHDT and YNNKEL (reference sequence). The CDR3 spans 14 residues. About this clonotype itself: Its antigen is unknown.

With a J-beta primer mix and a sample-barcoded 5' primer, a second PCR ran about 7 to 12 cycles. Each cDNA molecule was tagged by a template-switch adaptor that had 12 random nucleotides. TCRdb reprocessed the 5' RACE reads with MiXCR, giving one entry per CDR3 protein. The sample consists of a few hundred thousand distinct CDR3 sequences, approximately 47% of them appearing once. The sample consisted of blood. The chain combines TRBV3-1 with TRBJ2-4; perhaps TRBD1 as D (5 bases). This receptor was identified in a man in his 60s in good health. The CDR3 DNA sequence: TGTGCCAGCTCAAAGACAGCAGCCAAAAACATTCAGTACTTC. Protein product: CASSKTAAKNIQYF.